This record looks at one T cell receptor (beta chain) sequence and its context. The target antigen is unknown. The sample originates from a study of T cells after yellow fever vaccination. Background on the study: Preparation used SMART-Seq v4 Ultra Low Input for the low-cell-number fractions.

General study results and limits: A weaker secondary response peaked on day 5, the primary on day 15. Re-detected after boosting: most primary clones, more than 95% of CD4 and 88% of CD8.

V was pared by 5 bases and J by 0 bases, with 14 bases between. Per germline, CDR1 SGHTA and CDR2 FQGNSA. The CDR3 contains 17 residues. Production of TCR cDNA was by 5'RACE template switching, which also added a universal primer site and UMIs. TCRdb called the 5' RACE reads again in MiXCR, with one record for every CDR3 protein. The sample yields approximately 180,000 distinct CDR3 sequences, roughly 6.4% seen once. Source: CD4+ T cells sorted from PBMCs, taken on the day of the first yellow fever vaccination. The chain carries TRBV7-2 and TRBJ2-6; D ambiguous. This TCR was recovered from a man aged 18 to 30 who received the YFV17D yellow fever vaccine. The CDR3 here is CASSLLGRNSGANVLTF. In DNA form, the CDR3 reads TGTGCCAGCAGCCTACTCGGACGGAACTCTGGGGCCAACGTCCTGACTTTC.